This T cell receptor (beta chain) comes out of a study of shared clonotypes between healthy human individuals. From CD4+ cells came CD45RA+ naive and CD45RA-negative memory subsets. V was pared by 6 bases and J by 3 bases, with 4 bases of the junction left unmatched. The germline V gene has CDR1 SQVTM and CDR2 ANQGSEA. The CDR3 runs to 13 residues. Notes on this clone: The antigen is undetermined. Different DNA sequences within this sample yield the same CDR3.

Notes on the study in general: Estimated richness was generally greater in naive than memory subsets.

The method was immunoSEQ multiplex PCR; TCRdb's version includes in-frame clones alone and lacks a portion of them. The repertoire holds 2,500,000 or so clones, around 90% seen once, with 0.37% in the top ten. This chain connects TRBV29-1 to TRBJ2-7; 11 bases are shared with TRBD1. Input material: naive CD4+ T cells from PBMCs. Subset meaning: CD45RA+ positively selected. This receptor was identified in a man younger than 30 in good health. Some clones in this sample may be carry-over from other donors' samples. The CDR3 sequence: CSVGGQGVYEQYF. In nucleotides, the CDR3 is TGCAGCGTGGGGGGACAGGGGGTCTACGAGCAGTACTTC.